These T cell receptor beta chains were read from a single sample in a study of beta chain features in type 1 diabetes. Libraries were prepared by immunoSEQ multiplex PCR; TCRdb keeps only in-frame clonotypes and omits some of them. The data show under 450,000 clones, less than 15% seen once. Sequenced input: naive CD4+ T cells from blood. These receptors came from a woman younger than 30 in good health. CDR3s include the opening cysteine and the closing phenylalanine or tryptophan. A D gene is named only where the DNA matches it firmly. Part of the rows lack a size; the others show once, few, many or a class for expanded clones.

CDR3 protein: CASSQARGRSHEQYF; CDR3 DNA: TGCGCCAGCAGCCAAGCCCGCGGGAGGTCCCACGAGCAGTACTTC; D gene: TRBD2; clone size: few; J gene: TRBJ2-7; V gene: TRBV4-3
CDR3 protein: CSLSNGNEQFF; CDR3 DNA: TGCAGCCTTAGCAACGGCAATGAGCAGTTCTTC; D gene: -; clone size: few; J gene: TRBJ2-1; V gene: TRBV20-1
CDR3 protein: CAWSGLAGNTGELFF; CDR3 DNA: TGTGCCTGGAGTGGTCTAGCGGGGAACACCGGGGAGCTGTTTTTT; D gene: TRBD2; clone size: few; J gene: TRBJ2-2; V gene: TRBV30
CDR3 protein: CASSVSSGTGRTQYF; CDR3 DNA: TGTGCCAGCAGCGTAAGTTCCGGGACAGGGAGGACCCAGTACTTC; D gene: TRBD1; clone size: few; J gene: TRBJ2-5; V gene: TRBV9
CDR3 protein: CASSIRLAGDRNEQFF; CDR3 DNA: TGTGCCAGCAGCATACGACTAGCGGGAGATCGGAATGAGCAGTTCTTC; D gene: TRBD2; clone size: few; J gene: TRBJ2-1; V gene: TRBV7-2
CDR3 protein: CAIKENVGTSGTNEQFF; CDR3 DNA: TGTGCCATCAAAGAGAACGTTGGGACTAGCGGGACAAATGAGCAGTTCTTC; D gene: TRBD2; clone size: -; J gene: TRBJ2-1; V gene: TRBV10-3
CDR3 protein: CASSNPGGTETQYF; CDR3 DNA: TGTGCCAGCAGCAACCCCGGGGGAACCGAGACCCAGTACTTC; D gene: -; clone size: -; J gene: TRBJ2-5; V gene: TRBV6-5
CDR3 protein: CASSLHKLYEQYF; CDR3 DNA: TGTGCCAGCTCACTTCACAAGTTGTACGAGCAGTACTTC; D gene: -; clone size: -; J gene: TRBJ2-7; V gene: TRBV18
CDR3 protein: CASRVASGNEQFF; CDR3 DNA: TGTGCCAGCAGGGTTGCTAGCGGCAATGAGCAGTTCTTC; D gene: TRBD2; clone size: few; J gene: TRBJ2-1; V gene: TRBV7-3
CDR3 protein: CSGRQGDNEQFF; CDR3 DNA: TGCAGCGGGCGACAGGGAGACAATGAGCAGTTCTTC; D gene: TRBD1; clone size: -; J gene: TRBJ2-1; V gene: TRBV29-1
CDR3 protein: CASSFWGVQETQYF; CDR3 DNA: TGTGCCAGCAGCTTCTGGGGGGTACAAGAGACCCAGTACTTC; D gene: -; clone size: -; J gene: TRBJ2-5; V gene: TRBV5-6
CDR3 protein: CASSRSLGQGYEQYF; CDR3 DNA: TGTGCCAGCAGCCGCAGCTTGGGACAGGGGTACGAGCAGTACTTC; D gene: TRBD1; clone size: few; J gene: TRBJ2-7; V gene: TRBV7-2
CDR3 protein: CASSPGLAGGEDTQYF; CDR3 DNA: TGTGCCAGCAGCCCCGGACTAGCGGGAGGAGAAGATACGCAGTATTTT; D gene: TRBD2; clone size: few; J gene: TRBJ2-3; V gene: TRBV9
CDR3 protein: CAWSAYSEAFF; CDR3 DNA: TGTGCCTGGAGTGCGTACAGTGAAGCTTTCTTT; D gene: -; clone size: few; J gene: TRBJ1-1; V gene: TRBV30
CDR3 protein: CAWRGLGEQFF; CDR3 DNA: TGTGCCTGGAGGGGACTGGGGGAGCAGTTCTTC; D gene: -; clone size: -; J gene: TRBJ2-1; V gene: TRBV30
CDR3 protein: CAWSVTQGGGYTF; CDR3 DNA: TGTGCCTGGAGTGTAACCCAGGGTGGGGGCTACACCTTC; D gene: -; clone size: -; J gene: TRBJ1-2; V gene: TRBV30
CDR3 protein: CSVRRTLNEKLFF; CDR3 DNA: TGCAGCGTCCGCAGGACACTCAATGAAAAACTGTTTTTT; D gene: -; clone size: few; J gene: TRBJ1-4; V gene: TRBV29-1
CDR3 protein: CASSSGALSTYEQYF; CDR3 DNA: TGTGCCAGCAGCTCAGGGGCTCTCTCGACCTACGAGCAGTACTTC; D gene: -; clone size: -; J gene: TRBJ2-7; V gene: TRBV9
CDR3 protein: CASSVGSIAGGQETQYF; CDR3 DNA: TGTGCCAGCAGCGTAGGCTCTATAGCGGGAGGGCAAGAGACCCAGTACTTC; D gene: TRBD2; clone size: -; J gene: TRBJ2-5; V gene: TRBV9
CDR3 protein: CSGTLQARNTEAFF; CDR3 DNA: TGCAGCGGAACCTTACAGGCTCGAAACACTGAAGCTTTCTTT; D gene: -; clone size: few; J gene: TRBJ1-1; V gene: TRBV29-1
CDR3 protein: CASSLPGQIETQYF; CDR3 DNA: TGCGCCAGCAGCCTTCCGGGACAGATTGAGACCCAGTACTTC; D gene: TRBD1; clone size: -; J gene: TRBJ2-5; V gene: TRBV5-1
CDR3 protein: CASSPPARNYGYTF; CDR3 DNA: TGTGCCAGCTCACCACCCGCCAGAAACTATGGCTACACCTTC; D gene: -; clone size: -; J gene: TRBJ1-2; V gene: TRBV18
CDR3 protein: CATSQRDSRKDEQYF; CDR3 DNA: TGTGCCACCAGCCAACGGGACAGTCGGAAGGACGAGCAGTACTTC; D gene: TRBD1; clone size: -; J gene: TRBJ2-7; V gene: TRBV15
CDR3 protein: CASNPGTTLDYTGELFF; CDR3 DNA: TGTGCCAGCAACCCCGGGACTACCCTCGACTACACCGGGGAGCTGTTTTTT; D gene: TRBD2; clone size: -; J gene: TRBJ2-2; V gene: TRBV7-2
CDR3 protein: CAWSVQGPPAEAFF; CDR3 DNA: TGTGCCTGGAGTGTACAGGGTCCTCCAGCTGAAGCTTTCTTT; D gene: -; clone size: -; J gene: TRBJ1-1; V gene: TRBV30
CDR3 protein: CAISESSGNTEAFF; CDR3 DNA: TGTGCCATCAGTGAGTCGTCGGGGAACACTGAAGCTTTCTTT; D gene: -; clone size: few; J gene: TRBJ1-1; V gene: TRBV10-3
CDR3 protein: CASSLGQGALNTEAFF; CDR3 DNA: TGTGCCAGCAGCTTGGGACAGGGGGCCCTGAACACTGAAGCTTTCTTT; D gene: TRBD1; clone size: -; J gene: TRBJ1-1; V gene: TRBV7-3
CDR3 protein: CASSLVYNLPYEQYF; CDR3 DNA: TGTGCCAGCAGCTTAGTGTATAATCTTCCCTACGAGCAGTACTTC; D gene: -; clone size: few; J gene: TRBJ2-7; V gene: TRBV7-2
CDR3 protein: CASSFNSDVTEAFF; CDR3 DNA: TGTGCCAGCAGCTTCAACAGTGATGTAACTGAAGCTTTCTTT; D gene: -; clone size: few; J gene: TRBJ1-1; V gene: TRBV5-4
CDR3 protein: CASSQVGLAGGLWTDTQYF; CDR3 DNA: TGTGCCAGCAGCCAAGTCGGCCTAGCGGGAGGCCTTTGGACAGATACGCAGTATTTT; D gene: TRBD2; clone size: -; J gene: TRBJ2-3; V gene: TRBV4-2
CDR3 protein: CASSLALSSYNEQFF; CDR3 DNA: TGTGCCAGCAGCTTAGCGTTGAGCTCCTACAATGAGCAGTTCTTC; D gene: -; clone size: -; J gene: TRBJ2-1; V gene: TRBV7-2
CDR3 protein: CATRNTKEQSWAYEQYF; CDR3 DNA: TGTGCCACCAGAAATACCAAGGAACAGTCGTGGGCCTACGAGCAGTACTTC; D gene: -; clone size: few; J gene: TRBJ2-7; V gene: TRBV15
CDR3 protein: CASSLSGTGGNYGYTF; CDR3 DNA: TGTGCCAGCAGCTTATCCGGGACAGGGGGCAACTATGGCTACACCTTC; D gene: TRBD1; clone size: -; J gene: TRBJ1-2; V gene: TRBV7-2
CDR3 protein: CASSRDTSYYEQYF; CDR3 DNA: TGTGCCAGCAGCCGGGACACTTCATACTACGAGCAGTACTTC; D gene: -; clone size: few; J gene: TRBJ2-7; V gene: TRBV5-4
CDR3 protein: CAWGGQVSTDTQYF; CDR3 DNA: TGTGCCTGGGGGGGACAGGTTAGCACAGATACGCAGTATTTT; D gene: -; clone size: -; J gene: TRBJ2-3; V gene: TRBV2
CDR3 protein: CASSHDSEGNYGYTF; CDR3 DNA: TGTGCCAGCAGCCACGACTCCGAGGGAAACTATGGCTACACCTTC; D gene: -; clone size: -; J gene: TRBJ1-2; V gene: TRBV4-2
CDR3 protein: CASSQDRGFSYEQYF; CDR3 DNA: TGCGCCAGCAGCCAAGATCGGGGTTTCTCCTACGAGCAGTACTTC; D gene: -; clone size: -; J gene: TRBJ2-7; V gene: TRBV4-3
CDR3 protein: CASSQGAGGMVGYTF; CDR3 DNA: TGCGCCAGCAGCCAAGGTGCAGGGGGCATGGTTGGCTACACCTTC; D gene: TRBD1; clone size: few; J gene: TRBJ1-2; V gene: TRBV4-3
CDR3 protein: CASSPAATSGSYEQYF; CDR3 DNA: TGTGCCAGCAGCCCCGCGGCGACTAGCGGCTCCTACGAGCAGTACTTC; D gene: TRBD2; clone size: -; J gene: TRBJ2-7; V gene: TRBV4-2
CDR3 protein: CASSSQVAVGELFF; CDR3 DNA: TGTGCCAGTAGTAGCCAGGTTGCTGTAGGGGAGCTGTTTTTT; D gene: -; clone size: few; J gene: TRBJ2-2; V gene: TRBV19